The following is a T cell receptor (beta chain) sequence with its context. Its specificity is unknown. V lost 2 bases and J lost 7, with 18 bases in between. Per the germline V gene, CDR1 is SGHKS and CDR2 is YYEKEE (reference sequence). This CDR3 comprises 15 residues. TCRdb re-called the reads with MiXCR, one entry per CDR3 protein. In the table there are about 400,000 distinct CDR3 sequences, around 18% of which are singletons. The entry originates in a study of T cell repertoires in cytomegalovirus infection. On the study more broadly: It can be stated that public TCR beta signatures indicated CMV infection as well as a matching HLA type. Study outcomes and limitations: Cumulative public TCR beta family frequency identified CMV carriers with the relevant HLA. Within the response measured ex vivo, HLA-C-restricted CMV-specific TCR beta clonotypes were dominant.

The V gene is TRBV5-5, the J gene TRBJ1-1, with a weak D call TRBD1 (6 bases). The receptor was isolated from a human donor in good health (CMV status not recorded). Some clones in this sample may be carry-over from other donors' samples. Sequencing was carried out using PBMCs. The CDR3 DNA reads TGTGCCAGCAGCTTTCGGCAGGGGCAGTTCTATGAAGCTTTCTTT. It translates to CASSFRQGQFYEAFF.